Presented here are 9 T cell receptor beta chains from one specimen sequenced in a study of T cells in Graves' hyperthyroidism and ophthalmopathy. From RNA transcripts, TCR beta CDR3 regions were amplified. Researchers ran a first-round RT-PCR on the TCR CDR3 using the HTBI primer set. TCRdb recomputed calls from the multiplex PCR reads with MiXCR, one row per CDR3 protein. The repertoire holds about 640,000 distinct CDR3 sequences, roughly 15% seen once, with approximately 12% in the top ten. Sequencing was performed on blood. The receptor set was obtained from a woman aged 45-65 years with Graves' ophthalmopathy.

This clonotype was observed many times. This chain connects TRBV7-2 to TRBJ1-4; no clear D. This CDR3 has 14 amino acids. Trimming stripped 5 bases from V and 8 bases from J, with 15 bases between. The germline gives CDR1 SGHTA, CDR2 FQGNSA. In DNA form, the CDR3 reads TGTGCCAGCAGCACCCGTGCCGGGCAGGAAAAACTGTTTTTT. Amino acid sequence: CASSTRAGQEKLFF.

At least ten counts were recorded for this clonotype. The rearrangement links TRBV5-1 to TRBJ1-1; 8 bases line up with TRBD1. The CDR3 is 14 residues long. CDR1 and CDR2 (germline): SGHRS, YFSETQ. With V trimmed by 5 bases and J by 6 bases, 9 bases remained unmatched. The CDR3 spells CASRFGQGSPEAFF. In DNA form, the CDR3 reads TGCGCCAGCAGATTCGGACAGGGCTCCCCTGAAGCTTTCTTT.

This clonotype was found many times. The chain couples TRBV18 to TRBJ1-1; the D gene is possibly TRBD1 (5 bases). CDR3 length: 14 residues. V lost 3 bases, J lost 4 bases, and 12 bases lay in between. The germline CDR1 and CDR2 sequences are KGHSH and LQKENI. The CDR3 region is CASSPAGWGTEAFF. Here the CDR3 DNA reads TGTGCCAGCTCACCGGCAGGGTGGGGCACTGAAGCTTTCTTT.

This chain joins TRBV30 and TRBJ1-1; D not certain. This CDR3 has 13 residues. Germline V lookup: CDR1 GTSNPN, CDR2 SVGIG (reference sequence). Trimming cost V 3 bases and J 4 bases, with 12 bases left between them. The CDR3 region is CAWSDGGGTEAFF. The DNA of the CDR3 is TGTGCCTGGAGCGACGGTGGCGGCACTGAAGCTTTCTTT.

The chain couples TRBV4-2 to TRBJ2-7; 8 nucleotides match TRBD2. Trimming took 3 bases from V and 0 from J; bases not matched to a gene: 4. This CDR3 has 15 amino acids. Per germline, CDR1 LGHNA and CDR2 YNFKEQ. The CDR3 protein is CASSHESGSSYEQYF. The DNA of the CDR3 is TGTGCCAGCAGCCATGAAAGCGGGAGCTCCTACGAGCAGTACTTC.

The sample holds many counts of this clonotype. The chain has TRBV18 and TRBJ2-7, with 10 bases lining up with TRBD2. The length of the CDR3 is 16 residues. After removal of 1 base from V and 2 bases from J, the junction contained 5 bases not matched to a gene. Germline values: CDR1 KGHSH, CDR2 LQKENI. CDR3 amino acids: CASSPLTSGKPYEQYF. The DNA of the CDR3 is TGTGCCAGCTCACCACTAACTAGCGGGAAACCCTACGAGCAGTACTTC. Supplemented by reference TRBV18 and TRBJ2-7, the full variable domain reads NAGVMQNPRHLVRRRGQEARLRCSPMKGHSHVYWYRQLPEEGLKFMVYLQKENIIDESGMPKERFSAEFPKEGPSILRIQQVVRGDSAAYFCASSPLTSGKPYEQYFGPGTRLTVT.

The rearrangement uses TRBV9 and TRBJ2-2, with D possibly TRBD2 on 5 matching bases. CDR3 length: 12 residues. V lost 5 bases to trimming and J lost 6 bases, with 8 bases between them. Per germline, CDR1 SGDLS and CDR2 YYNGEE. CDR3 coding DNA: TGTGCCAGCAGGTCAGCGGCCGGGGAGCTGTTTTTT. Protein product: CASRSAAGELFF.

This clonotype was counted at least ten times. The chain couples TRBV7-2 to TRBJ1-2; 9 bases map to TRBD1. Losses at the gene ends were 7 bases for V and 8 bases for J; bases not matched to a gene: 14. CDR1 SGHTA and CDR2 FQGNSA come from the germline V gene. There are 15 residues in the CDR3. Here the CDR3 DNA reads TGTGCCAGCACAAGAAGACAGGGGGATGTTTTGGGCTACACCTTC. Its translation: CASTRRQGDVLGYTF.

The table lists this clonotype with many counts. The chain's CDR3 is CASSLLNRQETQYF. CDR3 sequence (DNA): TGTGCCAGCAGCTTACTCAACAGACAAGAGACCCAGTACTTC. The chain carries TRBV7-9 and TRBJ2-5, with D unresolved. The CDR3 spans 14 residues. The V and J ends lost 2 bases and 2 bases respectively, with 9 bases between them. CDR1 and CDR2 (germline): SEHNR, FQNEAQ (reference sequence).